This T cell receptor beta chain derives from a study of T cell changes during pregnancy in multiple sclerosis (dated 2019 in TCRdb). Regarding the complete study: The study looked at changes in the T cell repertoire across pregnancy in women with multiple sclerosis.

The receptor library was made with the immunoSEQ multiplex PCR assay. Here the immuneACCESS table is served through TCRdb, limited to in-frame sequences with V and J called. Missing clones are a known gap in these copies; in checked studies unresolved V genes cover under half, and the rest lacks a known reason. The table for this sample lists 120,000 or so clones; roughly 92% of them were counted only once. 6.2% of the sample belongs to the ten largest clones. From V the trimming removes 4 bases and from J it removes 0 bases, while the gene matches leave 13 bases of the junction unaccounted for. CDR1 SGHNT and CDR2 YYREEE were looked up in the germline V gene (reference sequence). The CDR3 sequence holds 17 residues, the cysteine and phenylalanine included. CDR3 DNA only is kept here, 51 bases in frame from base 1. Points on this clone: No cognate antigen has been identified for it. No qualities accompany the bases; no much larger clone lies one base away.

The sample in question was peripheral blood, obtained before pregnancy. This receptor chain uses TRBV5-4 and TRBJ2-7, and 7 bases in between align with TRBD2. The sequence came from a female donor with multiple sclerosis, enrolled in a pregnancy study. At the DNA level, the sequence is TGTGCCAGCAGCCAAGATTCCGCGGGGGAAATCTCCTACGAGCAGTACTTC. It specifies CASSQDSAGEISYEQYF.